One sample yielded the 29 T cell receptor beta chains listed below, sequenced in a study of T-cell memory formation after mild COVID-19. Using its own MiXCR run on the 5' RACE reads, TCRdb lists one record per CDR3 protein. The sample holds almost 550,000 distinct CDR3 sequences, roughly 22% seen once. The specimen was PBMCs or a T cell subset sorted from them (not recorded which). The receptors were sampled from an adult woman who had mild COVID-19 (a few samples of this study predate the infection). Cell type and time point are not known.

The rearrangement links TRBV7-9 to TRBJ1-1; 10 bases align to TRBD1. V lost 2 bases and J lost 6; bases outside the gene matches: 9. CDR3 length: 16 amino acids. CDR1 is SEHNR and CDR2 is FQNEAQ in the germline V gene (reference sequence). CDR3 DNA: TGTGCCAGCAGCTTAAGGGACAGGGGCCCACGTTCTGAAGCTTTCTTT. It translates to CASSLRDRGPRSEAFF.

The chain employs TRBV5-1 and TRBJ2-7; D is undetermined. V lost 1 base, J lost 2 bases, and 7 bases lay in between. The CDR3 is made up of 13 amino acids. The germline CDR1 and CDR2 sequences are SGHRS and YFSETQ. CDR3 amino acids: CASSLTRAYEQYF. Here the CDR3 DNA reads TGCGCCAGCAGCTTGACCAGAGCCTACGAGCAGTACTTC.

The chain carries TRBV6-1 and TRBJ1-2; TRBD1 might be the D (6 bases). The V gene lost 5 bases and the J gene lost 3 bases, with 13 bases spanning the gap. Germline CDR1 reads MNHNS; CDR2 reads SASEGT. This CDR3 has 14 amino acids. The CDR3, as DNA: TGTGCCAGCAGTCCAGGACAGAAGCACTATGGCTACACCTTC. Translating gives CASSPGQKHYGYTF.

This clonotype has only a few counts. The genes are TRBV20-1 and TRBJ2-1, with TRBD2 matching over 8 bases. V dropped 5 bases and J dropped 14; count of bases not matched to a gene: 8. The CDR3 sequence is 11 residues long. From germline, CDR1 is DFQATT and CDR2 SNEGSKA (reference sequence). The CDR3 bases are TGCAGTGCTTCTAGCGGGTGGCAGGAGTTCTTC. This codes for CSASSGWQEFF.

This rearrangement joins TRBV19 to TRBJ2-7, with TRBD2 matching 8 bases. V shed 3 bases and J 6 bases; nucleotides not matched to a gene: 7. Looked up from germline, CDR1 is LNHDA and CDR2 is SQIVND (reference sequence). The CDR3 runs 14 residues. The CDR3: CASSIRGGQGEQYF. The CDR3 DNA is TGTGCCAGTAGTATCCGGGGGGGCCAAGGCGAGCAGTACTTC.

This clonotype has a count of ten or more. The genes are TRBV11-2 and TRBJ2-3; D gene uncertain. The germline CDR1 and CDR2 sequences are SGHAT and FQNNGV. The V and J ends lost 6 bases and 2 bases respectively, with 6 bases between them. The CDR3 has 12 residues. CDR3 sequence reads: CASSGVTDTQYF. CDR3 sequence (DNA): TGTGCCAGCAGTGGCGTCACAGATACGCAGTATTTT.

The V call is TRBV4-1, the J call TRBJ1-1; 9 positions agree with TRBD1. This CDR3 is 15 amino acids long. With 4 bases clipped from V and 5 bases from J, the junction kept 8 bases outside the gene matches. Germline loops: CDR1 MGHRA, CDR2 YSYEKL. The CDR3 reads CASSRIQGAETEAFF. The CDR3 DNA reads as TGCGCCAGCAGCCGGATACAGGGGGCAGAGACTGAAGCTTTCTTT.

The chain links TRBV10-3 to TRBJ1-2; the D gene is possibly TRBD1 (6 bases). The V gene's germline CDR1 is ENHRY and CDR2 SYGVKD. V dropped 8 bases and J dropped 8 bases, with 18 bases sitting between them. CDR3 length: 13 residues. In nucleotides, the CDR3 is TGTGCCATCGCACCACAGGGCCGGGGGGGCTACACCTTC. Translation gives CAIAPQGRGGYTF.

The chain recombines TRBV29-1 with TRBJ2-7; D perhaps matches TRBD1 (5 bases). The CDR3 spans 13 residues. The germline V and J ends were trimmed by 5 bases and 0 bases, with 11 bases remaining between them. Looked up from germline, CDR1 is SQVTM and CDR2 is ANQGSEA. CDR3 in amino acids: CSVTGRNSYEQYF. As DNA, the CDR3 is TGCAGCGTTACAGGTAGAAACTCCTACGAGCAGTACTTC.

This clonotype was observed at least ten times. The chain uses TRBV15 and TRBJ1-2; D ambiguous. This CDR3 contains 18 residues. Trimming pared 1 base from V and 0 bases from J, leaving 18 bases between. Germline CDR1 is LNHNV and CDR2 is YYDKDF (reference sequence). This chain's CDR3 is CATSRVRQSQLTNYGYTF. CDR3 sequence (DNA): TGTGCCACCAGCAGAGTTCGGCAGTCACAATTAACTAACTATGGCTACACCTTC.

This clonotype was seen a few times. The genes are TRBV6-5 and TRBJ2-1; TRBD2 might be the D (7 bases). The CDR3 covers 15 residues. Per germline, CDR1 MNHEY and CDR2 SVGAGI. Trimming removed 7 bases at V and 4 bases at J, with 17 bases between. CDR3 sequence (DNA): TGTGCCAGCACCTTGGCGCGGGGGCTTTACAATGAGCAGTTCTTC. Translation gives CASTLARGLYNEQFF.

This clonotype was detected a few times. The rearrangement uses TRBV20-1 and TRBJ2-1; 7 bases are shared with TRBD1. The germline V gene has CDR1 DFQATT and CDR2 SNEGSKA (reference sequence). J gave up 5 bases and V 4 bases, and 5 bases lay outside the gene matches. CDR3 length equals 13 residues. The CDR3: CSAIGTANNEQFF. CDR3 DNA sequence: TGCAGTGCTATCGGGACAGCTAACAATGAGCAGTTCTTC.

In this sample, this clonotype turned up a few times. V is TRBV7-9 and J is TRBJ1-3; D unclear. Germline CDR1 is SEHNR and CDR2 is FQNEAQ (reference sequence). Trimming left V 3 bases short and J 8 bases short, with 11 bases between. The CDR3 consists of 13 residues. The CDR3 region is CASSLGLRDTIYF. CDR3 coding DNA: TGTGCCAGCAGCTTGGGGTTGCGGGACACCATATATTTT.

V gene TRBV4-3 combines with J gene TRBJ2-3, with D hard to call. Trimming took 0 bases from V and 4 from J, leaving 5 bases between them. The CDR3 is 13 residues long. The germline gives CDR1 LGHNA, CDR2 YSLEER. This CDR3 reads CASSQDFSDTQYF. CDR3 bases: TGCGCCAGCAGCCAAGATTTCTCAGATACGCAGTATTTT.

V usage is TRBV7-6 and J usage is TRBJ1-5; D may be TRBD1 (6 bases). Germline CDR1 SGHVS, CDR2 FNYEAQ. The CDR3 extends over 15 amino acids. V was clipped by 2 bases and J by 6 bases, with 14 bases between them. The CDR3 here is CASSLRQGQSQPQHF. The DNA of the CDR3 is TGTGCCAGCAGCTTACGCCAGGGGCAAAGTCAGCCCCAGCATTTT.

In its sample, this clonotype was seen a few times. The V call is TRBV4-2, the J call TRBJ2-3; no definite D call. V lost 0 bases and J lost 4, with 17 bases in between. This CDR3 spans 17 amino acids. Germline V gene lookup returns CDR1 LGHNA and CDR2 YNFKEQ. The CDR3 DNA sequence: TGTGCCAGCAGCCAAGAGGAAGTCGACGCGGCTCCAGATACGCAGTATTTT. The encoded protein is CASSQEEVDAAPDTQYF.

V usage is TRBV15 and J usage is TRBJ2-1; 8 positions match TRBD2. J lost 5 bases, V lost 5 bases, and 14 bases had no gene match. Germline lookup yields CDR1 LNHNV and CDR2 YYDKDF (reference sequence). This CDR3 region has 17 residues. The CDR3 reads CATSYAHLAGIHNEQFF. As DNA, the CDR3 is TGTGCCACCAGCTATGCCCATTTAGCGGGGATACACAATGAGCAGTTCTTC. Supplemented by reference TRBV15 and TRBJ2-1, the full variable domain reads DAMVIQNPRYQVTQFGKPVTLSCSQTLNHNVMYWYQQKSSQAPKLLFHYYDKDFNNEADTPDNFQSRRPNTSFCFLDIRSPGLGDTAMYLCATSYAHLAGIHNEQFFGPGTRLTVL.

The V call is TRBV29-1, the J call TRBJ2-3, with D unresolved. Germline CDR1 and CDR2: SQVTM and ANQGSEA. The CDR3 is 14 residues long. V was clipped by 2 bases and J by 0 bases, with 9 bases between them. DNA of the CDR3: TGCAGCGTTGAAAGCAAGGGAAGCACAGATACGCAGTATTTT. It yields the protein CSVESKGSTDTQYF.

This clonotype was counted a few times. The V call is TRBV25-1, the J call TRBJ2-5; 8 bases are a match to TRBD1. The J segment lost 2 bases and the V segment lost 3 bases, leaving 2 bases of the junction unmatched. The CDR3 spans 14 residues. From germline, CDR1 is MGHDK and CDR2 SYGVNS. Here the CDR3 reads CASSDYRGQETQYF. CDR3 sequence (DNA): TGTGCCAGCAGTGATTACAGGGGGCAAGAGACCCAGTACTTC.

This clonotype has more than one count but fewer than ten. The rearrangement links TRBV7-9 to TRBJ2-7, with no clear D. Deletions cut 5 bases from V and 4 bases from J, with 12 bases between. CDR1 and CDR2 from the germline V gene are SEHNR and FQNEAQ (reference sequence). The CDR3 runs 13 residues. The CDR3 nucleotides read TGTGCCAGCAGCCCTGTGGGCCCTTACGAGCAGTACTTC. Protein: CASSPVGPYEQYF.

V usage is TRBV12-3 or TRBV12-4 and J usage is TRBJ2-6; 8 nucleotides agree with TRBD2. This CDR3 spans 20 amino acids. Unmatched junction bases numbered 15, after V lost 5 bases and J lost 0 bases. CDR3 in amino acids: CASSPRGAGVSLSGANVLTF. For the CDR3, the DNA is TGTGCCAGCAGTCCCCGGGGAGCGGGAGTCTCCCTCTCTGGGGCCAACGTCCTGACTTTC.

This clonotype was found a few times. The V gene is TRBV18, the J gene TRBJ2-3, with no clear D. The germline gives CDR1 KGHSH, CDR2 LQKENI. V lost 1 base and J lost 2, with 4 bases in between. The CDR3 totals 13 residues. The CDR3 loop reads CASSPLDTDTQYF. The CDR3 DNA is TGTGCCAGCTCACCACTGGACACAGATACGCAGTATTTT.

This clonotype was counted a few times. The chain joins TRBV5-1 to TRBJ2-4; possibly TRBD2 for D (5 bases). The CDR3 is 16 amino acids. CDR1 and CDR2 (germline): SGHRS, YFSETQ. The V end lost 0 bases, the J end lost 2 bases, and 12 bases lay between the germline ends. DNA for the CDR3: TGCGCCAGCAGCTTGGTTTCTGGAGGTCCCAAAAACATTCAGTACTTC. Translating gives CASSLVSGGPKNIQYF.

There are many counts of this clonotype. The chain recombines TRBV15 with TRBJ1-1; D remains unclear. V was cut by 5 bases and J by 3 bases, with 13 bases left in between. CDR3 length equals 14 residues. Germline CDR1 is LNHNV and CDR2 is YYDKDF (reference sequence). The CDR3 DNA follows: TGTGCCACCAGCGAGAGGCGGCGGGACACTGAAGCTTTCTTT. Translated, it gives CATSERRRDTEAFF.

This clonotype turned up a few times. The gene calls are TRBV27 and TRBJ2-2; 10 bases match TRBD2. V lost 4 bases, J lost 3 bases, and 8 bases stayed unmatched. The CDR3 sequence is 17 residues long. CDR1 and CDR2 from the germline V gene are MNHEY and SMNVEV (reference sequence). The CDR3 loop is CASSSKYLAGDTGELFF. The CDR3 nucleotides are TGTGCCAGCAGTTCCAAATACCTAGCGGGAGACACCGGGGAGCTGTTTTTT.

This clonotype came up a few times. The chain combines TRBV6-1 with TRBJ1-2; TRBD1 aligns across 8 bases. CDR1 and CDR2 (germline): MNHNS, SASEGT. The V gene end was trimmed by 11 bases and the J gene end by 4 bases; junction bases not matched to a gene: 9. The CDR3 is made up of 13 amino acids. CDR3 sequence (DNA): TGTGCCGGGTCGACAGGGGCTGTCTATGGCTACACCTTC. It codes for CAGSTGAVYGYTF.

The CDR3 DNA is TGTGCCAGCAGAAGGGGGGATGCCTATGGCTACACCTTC. This translates into CASRRGDAYGYTF. The chain links TRBV2 to TRBJ1-2; D perhaps matches TRBD1 (6 bases). Between the trimmed V and J ends, which lost 6 bases and 4 bases, there was a span of 12 bases. CDR1 and CDR2 from the germline V gene are SNHLY and FYNNEI. The CDR3 extends over 13 amino acids.

The CDR3 DNA reads TGCAGTGCTAGCGGGGGGCTCTACAATGAGCAGTTCTTC. The encoded protein is CSASGGLYNEQFF. The chain couples TRBV20-1 to TRBJ2-1; perhaps TRBD2 as D (7 bases). The V gene's germline CDR1 is DFQATT and CDR2 SNEGSKA (reference sequence). This CDR3 comprises 13 residues. Trimming took 3 bases from V and 3 from J, leaving 9 bases between them.

This clonotype was observed many times. J is TRBJ2-3 and V is TRBV24-1, with unresolved D. The length of the CDR3 is 15 residues. The germline V gene encodes CDR1 KGHDR and CDR2 SFDVKD. V lost 3 bases and J lost 1, with 10 bases in between. CDR3 coding DNA: TGTGCCACCAGTGATCCTCACCACGGCACAGATACGCAGTATTTT. This sequence encodes CATSDPHHGTDTQYF.